A selection of T cell receptor beta chains follows, all from one sample in a study of cytomegalovirus exposure and HLA in healthy donors. Clones were sequenced by immunoSEQ multiplex PCR, and TCRdb holds only the in-frame ones, with some missing. The table counts around 140,000 clones; over 1.5% lies in the top ten. Sequencing input: PBMCs. The receptors come from a woman aged 40 to 50 in good health and CMV-seropositive. CDR3s include the opening cysteine and the closing phenylalanine or tryptophan. The order of the fields is CDR3 DNA, CDR3 protein, D gene, CDR3 length, J gene, V gene. A D gene is named only where the DNA matches it firmly.

DNA: TGTGCCAGCAGCCCACCTCAATCGGGTGGTACGGAGACCCAGTACTTC; CDR3: CASSPPQSGGTETQYF; D: .; length: 16; J: TRBJ2-5; V: TRBV9
DNA: TGTGCCAGCAGTTCGGGACTCCCCTACGAGCAGTACTTC; CDR3: CASSSGLPYEQYF; D: .; length: 13; J: TRBJ2-7; V: TRBV5-4
DNA: TGTGCCAGCAGCAGACAGGGGGCGGCGAACACTGAAGCTTTCTTT; CDR3: CASSRQGAANTEAFF; D: .; length: 15; J: TRBJ1-1; V: TRBV21-1
DNA: TGCGCCCGCAGCTTGGGCCCGGGTCTGGTCGAGCAGTACTTC; CDR3: CARSLGPGLVEQYF; D: .; length: 14; J: TRBJ2-7; V: TRBV5-1
DNA: TGTGCCAGCAGCGTAGAGACGGGGGTGGGAGAGACCCAGTACTTC; CDR3: CASSVETGVGETQYF; D: .; length: 15; J: TRBJ2-5; V: TRBV9
DNA: TGTGCCAGCATGTTGGCCTCGTACCAAGAGACCCAGTACTTC; CDR3: CASMLASYQETQYF; D: .; length: 14; J: TRBJ2-5; V: TRBV28
DNA: TGTGCCAGCAGCCCGAGATGGAACACCGGGGAGCTGTTTTTT; CDR3: CASSPRWNTGELFF; D: .; length: 14; J: TRBJ2-2; V: TRBV7-2
DNA: TGCGCCAGCAGCCCGACAGGTTCCCTGAACACTGAAGCTTTCTTT; CDR3: CASSPTGSLNTEAFF; D: .; length: 15; J: TRBJ1-1; V: TRBV5-1
DNA: TGTGCCAGCAGCTTTTTACCGGGAGGAAGAATTTATCAAGAGACCCAGTACTTC; CDR3: CASSFLPGGRIYQETQYF; D: TRBD2; length: 18; J: TRBJ2-5; V: TRBV7-2
DNA: TGCAGCGCCAACTCACCCGATTTAGACTCGTCTTACACAGATACGCAGTATTTT; CDR3: CSANSPDLDSSYTDTQYF; D: .; length: 18; J: TRBJ2-3; V: TRBV29-1
DNA: TGTGCCAGCTCCCCCTTCAGGAATAGCTATGGCTACACCTTC; CDR3: CASSPFRNSYGYTF; D: .; length: 14; J: TRBJ1-2; V: TRBV18
DNA: TGTGCCAGCAGCAAGACTAGCGGGAGGGCGAATGAGCAGTTCTTC; CDR3: CASSKTSGRANEQFF; D: TRBD2; length: 15; J: TRBJ2-1; V: TRBV28
DNA: TGTGCCAGCAGCGAGGGGTATGGCTACACCTTC; CDR3: CASSEGYGYTF; D: .; length: 11; J: TRBJ1-2; V: TRBV9
DNA: TGTGCCACCAGCAACCTACAGGGGCCGAGTACTGAAGCTTTCTTT; CDR3: CATSNLQGPSTEAFF; D: TRBD1; length: 15; J: TRBJ1-1; V: TRBV15
DNA: TGTGCCAGTAGGACCGACAGAGGAAATCAGCCCCAGCATTTT; CDR3: CASRTDRGNQPQHF; D: .; length: 14; J: TRBJ1-5; V: TRBV19
DNA: TGTGCCACGCAGCCCGCGGATAGGTATGAGCAGTTCTTC; CDR3: CATQPADRYEQFF; D: .; length: 13; J: TRBJ2-1; V: TRBV10-3
DNA: TGTGCCAGCAGCCCGCAGGGTTACGAGCAGTACTTC; CDR3: CASSPQGYEQYF; D: .; length: 12; J: TRBJ2-7; V: TRBV2
DNA: TGTGCCAGCAGCCCGCACAGGGGATCAAGCACCGGGGAGCTGTTTTTT; CDR3: CASSPHRGSSTGELFF; D: TRBD1; length: 16; J: TRBJ2-2; V: TRBV7-8
DNA: TGTGCCAGCTCACAGGGACAGCCAGTCGAGCAGTACTTC; CDR3: CASSQGQPVEQYF; D: TRBD1; length: 13; J: TRBJ2-7; V: TRBV18
DNA: TGTGCCAGCAGCCCGACGTTCGGGGGACCGACGGGCACCATATATTTT; CDR3: CASSPTFGGPTGTIYF; D: .; length: 16; J: TRBJ1-3; V: TRBV9
DNA: TGTGCCACCAGCGGAATAGCGGGAGGGCCGGGTGAGCAGTACTTC; CDR3: CATSGIAGGPGEQYF; D: TRBD2; length: 15; J: TRBJ2-7; V: TRBV15
DNA: TGTGCCAGCAGCTATCTATTAAACACCGGGGAGCTGTTTTTT; CDR3: CASSYLLNTGELFF; D: .; length: 14; J: TRBJ2-2; V: TRBV5-4
DNA: TGTGCCAGTAGTGTCCGTCGGGGGGCCCTTAATGAAAAACTGTTTTTT; CDR3: CASSVRRGALNEKLFF; D: .; length: 16; J: TRBJ1-4; V: TRBV19
DNA: TGTGCCAGCATAGGGGCCGGCCCTCCGAGCAATCAGCCCCAGCATTTT; CDR3: CASIGAGPPSNQPQHF; D: .; length: 16; J: TRBJ1-5; V: TRBV28
DNA: TGTGCCAGCAGCTTAGTGGGACTAGCGGGAGCGAACACCGGGGAGCTGTTTTTT; CDR3: CASSLVGLAGANTGELFF; D: TRBD2; length: 18; J: TRBJ2-2; V: TRBV7-2
DNA: TGTGCCAGCAGTAGCGGGAGCTCGGATGAGCAGTTCTTC; CDR3: CASSSGSSDEQFF; D: TRBD2; length: 13; J: TRBJ2-1; V: TRBV27
DNA: TGTGCCAGCAGTGAATTCGGGCGTTCCCCGGGGACCGGGGAGCTGTTTTTT; CDR3: CASSEFGRSPGTGELFF; D: .; length: 17; J: TRBJ2-2; V: TRBV2
DNA: TGTGCCAGCAGCAAAGTTTCTAGCGGGAGATGTGAGGGCACAGATACGCAGTATTTT; CDR3: CASSKVSSGRCEGTDTQYF; D: .; length: 19; J: TRBJ2-3; V: TRBV21-1
DNA: TGTGCCAGCAGTTGGACTAGCGGGAGGGGAGAGACCCAGTACTTC; CDR3: CASSWTSGRGETQYF; D: TRBD2; length: 15; J: TRBJ2-5; V: TRBV6-5
DNA: TGCGCCAGCAGCGAGGGACAGTTCAAGCTGAATGAGCAGTTCTTC; CDR3: CASSEGQFKLNEQFF; D: TRBD1; length: 15; J: TRBJ2-1; V: TRBV5-1
DNA: TGTGCCAGCAGCCGTACGGACAGCTCTGGGGCCAACGTCCTGACTTTC; CDR3: CASSRTDSSGANVLTF; D: .; length: 16; J: TRBJ2-6; V: TRBV5-4
DNA: TGTGCCAGCAGCGTGGGGAGGGCCGGGCAGGCGGGAGAGACCCAGTACTTC; CDR3: CASSVGRAGQAGETQYF; D: TRBD2; length: 17; J: TRBJ2-5; V: TRBV9
DNA: TGTGCCAGCAGGATGCCCCAGACTTGGGACATCTATGGCTACACCTTC; CDR3: CASRMPQTWDIYGYTF; D: .; length: 16; J: TRBJ1-2; V: TRBV2
DNA: TGTGCCAGCAGACGACAGATGAACACTGAAGCTTTCTTT; CDR3: CASRRQMNTEAFF; D: .; length: 13; J: TRBJ1-1; V: TRBV11-2
DNA: TGTGCCAGCCGGGACGTAGCGGGAGGGAGCTACGAGCAGTACTTC; CDR3: CASRDVAGGSYEQYF; D: TRBD2; length: 15; J: TRBJ2-7; V: TRBV6-1
DNA: TGTGCCAGCAGTTTCGGTCGGGGGGGCCTAGAGCAGTACTTC; CDR3: CASSFGRGGLEQYF; D: TRBD2; length: 14; J: TRBJ2-7; V: TRBV6-5
DNA: TGTGCCAGTAGTACCTCGTTTGGGGGCAGACCTAACACTGAAGCTTTCTTT; CDR3: CASSTSFGGRPNTEAFF; D: .; length: 17; J: TRBJ1-1; V: TRBV19
DNA: TGCGCCAGCAGCCAAGAAATGGGCGTGTTCTATGGCTACACCTTC; CDR3: CASSQEMGVFYGYTF; D: .; length: 15; J: TRBJ1-2; V: TRBV4-3